The source of this T cell receptor beta chain is a study of long-term antiretroviral therapy in people with HIV. The V and J ends lost 0 bases and 4 bases, in that order; junction bases with no gene match: 3. The CDR3 is made up of 15 amino acids. Germline V gene lookup returns CDR1 SGDLS and CDR2 YYNGEE. Investigators performed immunoSEQ version v3.0 at survey level. Sequencing was performed with immunoSEQ multiplex PCR; in TCRdb, only in-frame clones are kept and a portion is missing. The sample yields around 29,000 clones, 75% to 90% seen once. This clonotype originated in a man in his fifties or sixties with HIV. The chain employs TRBV9 and TRBJ2-3, with TRBD2 matching 9 bases. The material sequenced was unsorted PBMCs, taken 3.2 years before starting antiretroviral therapy. The CDR3 protein is CASSVDRGGADTQYF. The CDR3 DNA sequence: TGTGCCAGCAGCGTAGATCGCGGGGGGGCAGATACGCAGTATTTT.